This T cell receptor beta chain was retrieved from a study of response to subunit inactivated influenza vaccine. From the RT-PCR reads, TCRdb called clonotypes with MiXCR, one entry per CDR3 protein. The sample includes about 520,000 distinct CDR3 sequences, under 8.5% seen only once; the top ten take under 15%. Germline values: CDR1 MDHEN, CDR2 SYDVKM. The CDR3 spans 14 residues. V shed 7 bases and J shed 1 base, with 11 bases lying between them. Study-wide points: Few new T cells, the authors suggested, are recruited by each seasonal influenza vaccination.

As concerns this clonotype: The antigen is unknown.

This clonotype originated in a man aged 50 to 69 who received an inactivated influenza vaccine. The chain is built from TRBV28 and TRBJ1-5, with a possible D match to TRBD1 (5 bases). Sequenced here: PBMCs from blood, sampled around 25 months after vaccination. The CDR3 coding sequence is TGTGCCAGCAAGATCCAGGGAAGCAATCAGCCCCAGCATTTT. Its protein product is CASKIQGSNQPQHF.